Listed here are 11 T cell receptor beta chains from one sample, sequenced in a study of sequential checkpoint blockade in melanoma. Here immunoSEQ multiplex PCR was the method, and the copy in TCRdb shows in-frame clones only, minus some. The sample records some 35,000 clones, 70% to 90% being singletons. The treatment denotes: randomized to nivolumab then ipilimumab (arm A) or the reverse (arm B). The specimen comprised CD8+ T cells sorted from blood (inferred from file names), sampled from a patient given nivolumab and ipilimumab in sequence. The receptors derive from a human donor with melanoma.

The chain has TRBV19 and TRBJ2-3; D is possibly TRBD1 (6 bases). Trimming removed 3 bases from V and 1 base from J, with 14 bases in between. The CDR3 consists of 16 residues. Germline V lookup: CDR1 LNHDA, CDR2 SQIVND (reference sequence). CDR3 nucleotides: TGTGCCAGTAGTATTCAGGGGCTACGAGGCACAGATACGCAGTATTTT. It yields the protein CASSIQGLRGTDTQYF.

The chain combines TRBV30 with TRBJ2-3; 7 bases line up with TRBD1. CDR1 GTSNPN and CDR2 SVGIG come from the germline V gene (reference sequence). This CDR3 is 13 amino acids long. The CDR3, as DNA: TGTGCGGCCGAGGGGGCGAGCACAGATACGCAGTATTTT. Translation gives CAAEGASTDTQYF.

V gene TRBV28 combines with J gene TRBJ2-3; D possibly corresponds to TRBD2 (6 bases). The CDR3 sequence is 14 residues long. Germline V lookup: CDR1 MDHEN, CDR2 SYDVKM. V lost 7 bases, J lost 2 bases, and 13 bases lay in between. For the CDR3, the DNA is TGTGCCAGCATGGGGACTTTTCACACAGATACGCAGTATTTT. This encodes CASMGTFHTDTQYF.

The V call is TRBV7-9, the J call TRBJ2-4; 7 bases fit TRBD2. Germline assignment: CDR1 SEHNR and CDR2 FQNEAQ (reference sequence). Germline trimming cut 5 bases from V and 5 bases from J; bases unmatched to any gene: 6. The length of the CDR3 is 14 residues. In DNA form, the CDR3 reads TGTGCCAGCAGCCAGCGGACTAGTCAAAACATTCAGTACTTC. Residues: CASSQRTSQNIQYF.

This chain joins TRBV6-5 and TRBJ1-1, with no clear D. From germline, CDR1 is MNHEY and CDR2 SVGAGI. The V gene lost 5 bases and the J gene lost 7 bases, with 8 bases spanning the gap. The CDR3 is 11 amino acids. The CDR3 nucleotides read TGTGCCAGCAGTGGGCCCGGTGAAGCTTTCTTT. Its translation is CASSGPGEAFF.

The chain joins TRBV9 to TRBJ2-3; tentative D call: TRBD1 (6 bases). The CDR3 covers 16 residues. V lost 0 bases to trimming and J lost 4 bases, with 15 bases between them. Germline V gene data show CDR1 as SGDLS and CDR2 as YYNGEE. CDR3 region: CASSVAEPGVADTQYF. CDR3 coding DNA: TGTGCCAGCAGCGTAGCTGAGCCAGGGGTGGCAGATACGCAGTATTTT.

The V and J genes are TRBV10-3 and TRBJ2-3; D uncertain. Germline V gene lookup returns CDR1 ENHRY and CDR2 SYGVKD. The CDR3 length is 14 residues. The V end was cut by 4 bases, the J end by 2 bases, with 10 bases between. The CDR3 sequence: CAISATRNTDTQYF. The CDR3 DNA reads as TGTGCCATCAGTGCGACCAGGAACACAGATACGCAGTATTTT.

CDR3 sequence reads: CASSSDRGAPYEQYV. The DNA of the CDR3 is TGTGCCAGCAGCTCGGACAGGGGGGCACCCTACGAGCAGTACGTC. The chain has TRBV7-9 and TRBJ2-7, with 10 bases fitting TRBD1. Losses at the gene ends were 4 bases for V and 2 bases for J; bases not matched to a gene: 5. CDR3 size: 15 residues. The germline CDR1 and CDR2 sequences are SEHNR and FQNEAQ (reference sequence).

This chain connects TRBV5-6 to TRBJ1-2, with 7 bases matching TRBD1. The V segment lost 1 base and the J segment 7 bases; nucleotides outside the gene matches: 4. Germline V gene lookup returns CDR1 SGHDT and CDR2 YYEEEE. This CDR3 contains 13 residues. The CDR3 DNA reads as TGTGCCAGCAGCTTGACGAGGGGGCCTGGCTACACCTTC. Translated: CASSLTRGPGYTF.

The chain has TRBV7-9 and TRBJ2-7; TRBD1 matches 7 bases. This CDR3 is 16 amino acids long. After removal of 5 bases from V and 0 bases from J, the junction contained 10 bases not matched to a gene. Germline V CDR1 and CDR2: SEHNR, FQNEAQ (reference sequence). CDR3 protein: CASSPVTGRASYEQYF. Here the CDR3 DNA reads TGTGCCAGCAGCCCAGTGACAGGGAGAGCCTCCTACGAGCAGTACTTC.

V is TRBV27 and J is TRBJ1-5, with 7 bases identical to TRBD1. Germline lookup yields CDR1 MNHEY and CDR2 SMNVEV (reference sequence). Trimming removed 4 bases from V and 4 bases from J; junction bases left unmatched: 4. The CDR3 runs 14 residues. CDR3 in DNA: TGTGCCAGCAGTTATGGGGACAGTAATCAGCCCCAGCATTTT. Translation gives CASSYGDSNQPQHF.